The 13 T cell receptor beta chains reported below all come from one sample, sequenced in a study of early T cells in non-severe SARS-CoV-2 infection. A single record per CDR3 protein comes from TCRdb applying MiXCR to the 5' RACE reads. This table holds 60,000 or so distinct CDR3 sequences, roughly 9% found once. The specimen was whole blood, collected at baseline. The receptors come from an adult who was a healthcare worker with PCR-confirmed SARS-CoV-2 infection or an uninfected control (not recorded which).

The chain combines TRBV12-3 or TRBV12-4 with TRBJ1-4; 7 positions agree with TRBD1. The CDR3 consists of 14 residues. The trim removed 5 bases at V and 7 bases at J, leaving 7 bases unmatched. The CDR3 coding sequence is TGTGCCAGCAGTCTTGACAGGGTTGGTGAAAAACTGTTTTTT. It is translated as CASSLDRVGEKLFF.

This clonotype was seen at least ten times. The J gene is TRBJ2-1, the V gene TRBV11-2; 7 bases are shared with TRBD2. Germline values: CDR1 SGHAT, CDR2 FQNNGV. This CDR3 has 13 residues. V trimming: 6 bases; J trimming: 7 bases; junction bases outside the gene matches: 6. The CDR3 here is CASSPAGINEQFF. CDR3 DNA sequence: TGTGCCAGCAGTCCAGCGGGGATAAATGAGCAGTTCTTC. Filled out from reference TRBV11-2 and TRBJ2-1, the complete variable domain reads EAGVAQSPRYKIIEKRQSVAFWCNPISGHATLYWYQQILGQGPKLLIQFQNNGVVDDSQLPKDRFSAERLKGVDSTLKIQPAKLEDSAVYLCASSPAGINEQFFGPGTRLTVL.

This clonotype appeared many times. The CDR3 bases are TGTGCCAGCAGCTTAGGAGGGGAACGGCAGCCCCAGCATTTT. Its protein product is CASSLGGERQPQHF. This sequence joins TRBV11-2 and TRBJ1-5; D is perhaps TRBD1 (5 bases). The CDR3 is made up of 14 amino acids. Germline V gene lookup returns CDR1 SGHAT and CDR2 FQNNGV. Trimming took off 1 base at V and 7 bases at J, with 11 bases between the two ends.

At least ten counts were recorded for this clonotype. The chain recombines TRBV7-3 with TRBJ2-1; TRBD2 matches at 8 bases. Germline V CDR1 and CDR2: SGHTA, FQGTGA. The CDR3 runs to 15 residues. V was clipped by 2 bases and J by 10 bases; unmatched bases: 10. As DNA, the CDR3 is TGTGCCAGCAGCTTATCGGAGCGGGGGCTCGGGGAGCAGTTCTTC. It translates to CASSLSERGLGEQFF.

This clonotype was seen repeatedly, ten times or more. CDR3 amino acids: CASSLQVISYEQYF. CDR3 coding DNA: TGTGCCAGCAGTCTCCAGGTCATCTCCTACGAGCAGTACTTC. The V gene is TRBV12-3 or TRBV12-4, the J gene TRBJ2-7, with no clear D. The V end lost 5 bases, the J end lost 0 bases, and 11 bases lay between the germline ends. This CDR3 comprises 14 residues.

This clonotype was detected ten times or more. The rearrangement uses TRBV7-2 and TRBJ2-1; the D is unclear. This CDR3 is 13 amino acids long. V was shortened by 2 bases and J by 14 bases, with 16 bases between the two germline ends. Germline V CDR1 and CDR2: SGHTA, FQGNSA. CDR3 sequence: CASSLSDNGVEFF. The CDR3 DNA is TGTGCCAGCAGCTTAAGCGATAATGGAGTCGAGTTCTTC.

This clonotype turned up a few times. This chain uses TRBV7-9 with TRBJ1-4, with D possibly TRBD1 on 5 matching bases. This CDR3 has 15 residues. The V end lost 4 bases, the J end lost 4 bases, and 13 bases lay between the germline ends. The germline CDR1 and CDR2 sequences are SEHNR and FQNEAQ (reference sequence). For the CDR3, the DNA is TGTGCCAGCAGCTCCCACGAAGGGGATAATGAAAAACTGTTTTTT. As protein: CASSSHEGDNEKLFF.

This clonotype came up many times. The chain is built from TRBV19 and TRBJ1-6, with 7 bases fitting TRBD1. Unmatched junction bases numbered 11, after V lost 5 bases and J lost 13 bases. CDR3 length equals 14 residues. Germline V gene sequence: CDR1 LNHDA, CDR2 SQIVND (reference sequence). The CDR3 nucleotides read TGTGCCAGTAGTCCCCTAGGGGGCGCGGGGCCCCTCCACTTT. It yields the protein CASSPLGGAGPLHF.

This clonotype showed up many times. The chain has TRBV7-6 and TRBJ2-3; no clear D gene. In germline, CDR1 is SGHVS, CDR2 FNYEAQ. The length of the CDR3 is 16 residues. Trimming pared 1 base from V and 3 bases from J, leaving 14 bases between. For the CDR3, the DNA is TGTGCCAGCAGCTTAGGACCGAGGTGGGGAACAGATACGCAGTATTTT. This encodes CASSLGPRWGTDTQYF.

V is TRBV20-1 and J is TRBJ2-7; 9 bases map to TRBD1. The CDR3 length is 14 residues. Germline assignment: CDR1 DFQATT and CDR2 SNEGSKA (reference sequence). V lost 5 bases to trimming and J lost 6 bases; unmatched junction nucleotides: 11. CDR3 amino acids: CSAETGTGYIEQYF. DNA for the CDR3: TGCAGTGCTGAGACCGGGACAGGGTACATCGAGCAGTACTTC.

This chain connects TRBV5-4 to TRBJ2-4, with TRBD2 matching over 9 bases. Germline V gene data show CDR1 as SGHNT and CDR2 as YYREEE (reference sequence). The CDR3 has 16 residues. V shed 0 bases and J 7 bases; nucleotides not matched to a gene: 8. The CDR3 sequence: CASSLGGSGRGNIQYF. In nucleotides, the CDR3 is TGTGCCAGCAGCTTGGGGGGTAGCGGGAGAGGCAACATTCAGTACTTC.

The chain joins TRBV6-5 to TRBJ2-3, with D hard to call. This CDR3 has 15 residues. CDR1 is MNHEY, CDR2 SVGAGI, per germline. Deletions cut 5 bases from V and 6 bases from J, with 18 bases between. CDR3 amino acids: CASSPSGRPADTQYF. The CDR3 DNA follows: TGTGCCAGCAGTCCATCTGGGCGGCCCGCCGATACGCAGTATTTT.

Ten or more counts support this clonotype. The chain has TRBV12-3 or TRBV12-4 and TRBJ2-1; D is undetermined. Trimming stripped 0 bases from V and 4 bases from J, with 13 bases between. The CDR3 runs 16 residues. This CDR3 is CASSLALRPPYNEQFF. In nucleotides, the CDR3 is TGTGCCAGCAGTTTAGCCCTTCGGCCCCCATACAATGAGCAGTTCTTC.